A single sample is the source of the 2 T cell receptor beta chains below, sequenced in a study of type 1 regulatory T cells. The antigens these receptors bind are not known. One entry per CDR3 protein, called by TCRdb with MiXCR from the reads. The table has 55,000 to 65,000 distinct CDR3 sequences, roughly two thirds seen once; the top ten hold over 1.5%. The sequencing sample was made of cultured non-Tr1 T cells, either the whole culture or a sorted T cell fraction (not recorded which). The receptors originated from a human donor in good health.

This rearrangement joins TRBV5-1 to TRBJ2-7; 7 bases align to TRBD2. Trimming took 3 bases from V and 2 from J; bases not matched to a gene: 5. CDR3 size: 14 residues. The germline gives CDR1 SGHRS, CDR2 YFSETQ. CDR3 coding DNA: TGCGCCAGCAGCTCCGAACTAGCGCCCTACGAGCAGTACTTC. Translated: CASSSELAPYEQYF.

The V gene is TRBV12-3 or TRBV12-4, the J gene TRBJ2-2; 9 bases align to TRBD2. The CDR3 spans 14 residues. J lost 7 bases, V lost 5 bases, and 5 bases had no gene match. The chain's CDR3 is CASSVSGSDGELFF. CDR3 bases: TGTGCCAGCAGTGTTAGCGGGAGCGACGGGGAGCTGTTTTTT.